The next 5 T cell receptor beta chains were all read from a single sample in a study of T cell clonality in common variable immunodeficiency. Data came from immunoSEQ multiplex PCR; TCRdb stores just in-frame clones and leaves some out. The sample shows approximately 56,000 clones, no singletons; the ten largest hold approximately 2.2%. The sample consisted of peripheral blood mononuclear cells. All receptors derive from a person between 18 and 70 years old in good health.

This clone was observed many times. The read ends 3 residues shy of where the CDR3 ends; the end is completed using the germline J gene. This chain links TRBV19 with TRBJ2-2; D is unclear. The length of the CDR3 is 14 residues. V lost 4 bases and J lost 1, with 7 bases in between. From germline, CDR1 is LNHDA and CDR2 SQIVND (reference sequence). The covered CDR3 bases are TGTGCCAGTAGTAAAGTACAGAACACCGGGGAG. Amino acids: CASSKVQNTGE. The whole CDR3 protein reads CASSKVQNTGELFF.

This clone occurred many times. CDR3 DNA, as far as it was read: TGTGCCTGGAGTACTGGGACAGCAACTAATGAAAAA. It is translated as CAWSTGTATNEK. The full CDR3 protein reads CAWSTGTATNEKLFF. This chain uses TRBV30 with TRBJ1-4; 7 bases are shared with TRBD1. The observed sequence ends 3 residues before the CDR3 terminus, with the missing tail filled in from the germline J gene. Germline assignment: CDR1 GTSNPN and CDR2 SVGIG (reference sequence). The CDR3 consists of 15 residues. V lost 2 bases to trimming and J lost 0 bases; unmatched junction nucleotides: 3. Combining the CDR3 with reference TRBV30 and TRBJ1-4 gives the whole variable domain SQTIHQWPATLVQPVGSPLSLECTVEGTSNPNLYWYRQAAGRGLQLLFYSVGIGQISSEVPQNLSASRPQDRQFILSSKKLLLSDSGFYLCAWSTGTATNEKLFFGSGTQLSVL.

This clone was recorded many times. From the germline J gene comes the end of the CDR3, since the read stops 3 residues before it. V is TRBV14 and J is TRBJ2-6; no clear D gene. This CDR3 is built from 13 residues. The V and J ends lost 5 bases and 1 base respectively, with 3 bases between them. The V gene's germline CDR1 is SGHDN and CDR2 FVKESK. CDR3 residues: CASSISGANVLTF. The sequenced CDR3 bases are TGTGCCAGCAGCATATCTGGGGCCAACGTC.

This clone occurred many times. The read terminates 3 residues before the CDR3 end, so the remaining end is supplied by the germline J gene. This sequence joins TRBV19 and TRBJ1-6, with D maybe TRBD1 (5 bases). The CDR3 is made up of 13 amino acids. Germline CDR1 LNHDA, CDR2 SQIVND (reference sequence). Trimming took 4 bases from V and 7 from J, leaving 8 bases between them. The CDR3 loop reads CASSRWGNSPLHF. Incomplete CDR3 DNA: TGTGCCAGTAGTAGGTGGGGCAATTCACCC.

This clone was seen more than once but under ten times. The read halts 3 residues ahead of the CDR3 end, with the missing end drawn from the germline J gene. The V and J genes are TRBV7-2 and TRBJ1-5; maybe TRBD1 (5 bases). V was trimmed by 8 bases and J by 4 bases, leaving 12 bases between them. CDR1 SGHTA and CDR2 FQGNSA come from the germline V gene. The CDR3 consists of 13 residues. CDR3 sequence reads: CASGLRGNQPQHF. Partial CDR3 DNA: TGTGCCAGCGGCCTACGGGGGAATCAGCCC.